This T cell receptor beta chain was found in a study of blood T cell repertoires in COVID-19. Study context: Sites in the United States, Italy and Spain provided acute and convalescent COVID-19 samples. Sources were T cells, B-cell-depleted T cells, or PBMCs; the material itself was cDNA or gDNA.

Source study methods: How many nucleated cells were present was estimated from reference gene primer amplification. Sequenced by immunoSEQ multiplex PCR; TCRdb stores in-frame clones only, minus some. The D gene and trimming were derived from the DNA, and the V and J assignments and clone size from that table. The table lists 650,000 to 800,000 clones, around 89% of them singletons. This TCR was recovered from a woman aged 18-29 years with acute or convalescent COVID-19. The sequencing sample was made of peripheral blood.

DNA of the CDR3: TGCGCCAGCAGCCAAGAGCTGATCGATCGGCGATCTGGGAGGGGAAACACCATATATTTT. It yields the protein CASSQELIDRRSGRGNTIYF. The chain joins TRBV4-3 to TRBJ1-3; D uncertain. The CDR3 totals 20 residues. Germline-derived CDR1 and CDR2 are LGHNA and YSLEER. The V end was cut by 0 bases, the J end by 4 bases, with 25 bases between.